The 28 T cell receptor beta chains listed next were all sequenced from one sample in a study of Ad26.COV2.S vaccination and SARS-CoV-2 variants. Repertoires were generated with immunoSEQ multiplex PCR, while TCRdb's copy carries only in-frame clones and drops some. This sample yields approximately 420,000 clones, of which about nine tenths are seen a single time; 3.5% belongs to the top ten. Described treatment: about 20 received Ad26.COV2.S at low or high dose, single or two shots; about 5 received placebo; per-sample allocation not given. Collection of samples fell on day 63 after the first vaccine or placebo injection. Source: peripheral blood, taken in a trial of Ad26.COV2.S vaccine versus placebo. These receptors came from a person between 18 and 65 years old who received the Ad26.COV2.S COVID-19 vaccine or a placebo.

The chain combines TRBV14 with TRBJ2-3, with D hard to call. V lost 1 base and J 1 base, leaving 12 bases between the germline ends. This CDR3 has 16 amino acids. The germline V gene has CDR1 SGHDN and CDR2 FVKESK. The CDR3 coding sequence is TGTGCCAGCAGCCAAGCGAGTGCCGTGGGCACAGATACGCAGTATTTT. Translation: CASSQASAVGTDTQYF.

This clone was seen many times. This chain uses TRBV4-1 with TRBJ2-7, with TRBD1 identical over 10 bases. With 0 bases clipped from V and 5 bases from J, the junction kept 4 bases outside the gene matches. The germline CDR1 and CDR2 sequences are MGHRA and YSYEKL. This CDR3 spans 15 amino acids. The CDR3 DNA follows: TGCGCCAGCAGCCAAGAGGGACAGGGGCGCGACGAGCAGTACTTC. Its protein is CASSQEGQGRDEQYF.

The rearrangement links TRBV2 to TRBJ1-6; 8 bases map to TRBD1. The V segment lost 11 bases and the J segment 9 bases; nucleotides outside the gene matches: 6. This CDR3 has 12 residues. The germline CDR1 and CDR2 sequences are SNHLY and FYNNEI. The CDR3 loop reads CAGQGHTSPLHF. The CDR3 DNA reads as TGTGCCGGACAGGGTCATACTTCACCCCTCCACTTT. The full variable domain, rest sourced from reference TRBV2 and TRBJ1-6, is EPEVTQTPSHQVTQMGQEVILRCVPISNHLYFYWYRQILGQKVEFLVSFYNNEISEKSEIFDDQFSVERPDGSNFTLKIRSTKLEDSAMYFCAGQGHTSPLHFGNGTRLTVT.

V and J are TRBV7-2 and TRBJ1-3; possible D gene TRBD1, 6 bases. CDR1 SGHTA and CDR2 FQGNSA come from the germline V gene. The CDR3 consists of 18 residues. The ends were cut back, 3 bases at V and 2 bases at J, with 20 bases in the middle. CDR3 nucleotide sequence: TGTGCCAGCAGCTTGGCCACTTACAGGGAAAAGGCTGGAAACACCATATATTTT. Protein: CASSLATYREKAGNTIYF. Based on the CDR3 plus reference TRBV7-2 and TRBJ1-3, the full variable domain is GAGVSQSPSNKVTEKGKDVELRCDPISGHTALYWYRQSLGQGLEFLIYFQGNSAPDKSGLPSDRFSAERTGGSVSTLTIQRTQQEDSAVYLCASSLATYREKAGNTIYFGEGSWLTVV.

The CDR3 sequence: CASRQITGGGEKLFF. In DNA form, the CDR3 reads TGTGCCAGCAGGCAAATCACAGGGGGCGGTGAAAAACTGTTTTTT. J is TRBJ1-4 and V is TRBV6-5; 9 bases map to TRBD1. Germline lookup yields CDR1 MNHEY and CDR2 SVGAGI. With 6 bases clipped from V and 7 bases from J, the junction kept 9 bases outside the gene matches. CDR3 size: 15 residues.

The gene calls are TRBV7-2 and TRBJ2-5; 8 positions agree with TRBD1. V shed 2 bases, J shed 4 bases, and the junction held 3 bases outside the gene matches. The CDR3 spans 14 residues. Per germline, CDR1 SGHTA and CDR2 FQGNSA. The CDR3, as DNA: TGTGCCAGCAGCTTATCTGGACAGGGAGAGACCCAGTACTTC. Amino acids: CASSLSGQGETQYF.

V usage is TRBV4-1 and J usage is TRBJ2-6; D possibly corresponds to TRBD2 (6 bases). The germline V gene has CDR1 MGHRA and CDR2 YSYEKL. The CDR3 runs 16 residues. Trimming pared 9 bases from V and 0 bases from J, leaving 15 bases between. This CDR3 is CASSRDGSSGANVLTF. CDR3 in DNA: TGCGCCAGTTCCCGGGACGGGAGCTCTGGGGCCAACGTCCTGACTTTC.

The rearrangement uses TRBV18 and TRBJ2-1; maybe TRBD2 (7 bases). This CDR3 has 16 residues. The germline V gene encodes CDR1 KGHSH and CDR2 LQKENI. V lost 6 bases and J 4 bases, leaving 19 bases between the germline ends. This CDR3 reads CASSPEPGGVYNEQFF. The CDR3 DNA is TGTGCCAGCTCGCCGGAACCGGGGGGCGTATACAATGAGCAGTTCTTC.

The chain uses TRBV9 and TRBJ1-1; D might be TRBD1 (5 bases). The V end lost 4 bases, the J end lost 3 bases, and 7 bases lay between the germline ends. This CDR3 contains 12 residues. Germline V lookup: CDR1 SGDLS, CDR2 YYNGEE. Here the CDR3 DNA reads TGTGCCAGCAGCTTAGGGGACACTGAAGCTTTCTTT. The encoded protein is CASSLGDTEAFF. Looking up the rest from reference TRBV9 and TRBJ1-1 gives the full variable domain: DSGVTQTPKHLITATGQRVTLRCSPRSGDLSVYWYQQSLDQGLQFLIQYYNGEERAKGNILERFSAQQFPDLHSELNLSSLELGDSALYFCASSLGDTEAFFGQGTRLTVV.

This chain uses TRBV10-3 with TRBJ2-7, with TRBD2 matching 10 bases. The germline V gene has CDR1 ENHRY and CDR2 SYGVKD. There are 14 residues in the CDR3. V lost 6 bases to trimming and J lost 6 bases; unmatched junction nucleotides: 8. In DNA, the CDR3 is TGTGCCATCAGCGAAAGCGGGGGGGCTTTCGAGCAGTACTTC. Its protein is CAISESGGAFEQYF.

J is TRBJ1-2 and V is TRBV30; D is unresolved. Germline CDR1 GTSNPN, CDR2 SVGIG (reference sequence). The CDR3 covers 19 residues. Trimming left V 2 bases short and J 2 bases short, with 27 bases between. Written as DNA, the CDR3 is TGTGCCTGGAGTCTTCCACCTTCGGGAAGGGTCCCCAAAAACTATGGCTACACCTTC. Its protein is CAWSLPPSGRVPKNYGYTF. The complete variable domain, with remaining parts taken from reference TRBV30 and TRBJ1-2, reads SQTIHQWPATLVQPVGSPLSLECTVEGTSNPNLYWYRQAAGRGLQLLFYSVGIGQISSEVPQNLSASRPQDRQFILSSKKLLLSDSGFYLCAWSLPPSGRVPKNYGYTFGSGTRLTVV.

This sequence joins TRBV10-2 and TRBJ1-1; 7 nucleotides match TRBD1. The CDR3 consists of 17 residues. The germline gives CDR1 WSHSY, CDR2 SAAADI. J lost 8 bases, V lost 2 bases, and 17 bases had no gene match. The CDR3 loop is CASSEVFRYEGAAEAFF. In DNA, the CDR3 is TGCGCCAGCAGTGAGGTTTTCAGGTATGAGGGGGCAGCAGAAGCTTTCTTT.

The chain employs TRBV5-4 and TRBJ1-6, with D unresolved. The germline CDR1 and CDR2 sequences are SGHNT and YYREEE (reference sequence). Trimming took 4 bases from V and 3 from J, leaving 8 bases between them. This CDR3 spans 14 amino acids. CDR3 sequence reads: CASSRTGYNSPLHF. DNA for the CDR3: TGTGCCAGCAGCCGGACGGGCTATAATTCACCCCTCCACTTT.

The chain has TRBV5-1 and TRBJ2-7, with D tentatively TRBD1 (6 bases). This CDR3 comprises 18 residues. V dropped 4 bases and J dropped 0 bases, with 23 bases sitting between them. Germline values: CDR1 SGHRS, CDR2 YFSETQ. CDR3 coding DNA: TGCGCCAGCAGCCTGGAGGCTGTTACAGGGTTCTACTCCTACGAGCAGTACTTC. Its translation is CASSLEAVTGFYSYEQYF.

V and J are TRBV12-3 or TRBV12-4 and TRBJ1-2, with D possibly TRBD1 on 5 matching bases. Trimming cost V 3 bases and J 8 bases, with 13 bases left between them. The CDR3 totals 13 residues. The CDR3 coding sequence is TGTGCCAGCAGTTTGCGGGGCCCCGGGGGCTACACCTTC. Translation gives CASSLRGPGGYTF.

This chain uses TRBV7-6 with TRBJ1-5; D may be TRBD1 (5 bases). CDR1 and CDR2 from the germline V gene are SGHVS and FNYEAQ. The germline V and J ends were trimmed by 1 base and 3 bases, with 10 bases remaining between them. The CDR3 extends over 15 amino acids. CDR3 loop: CASSLGGGDNQPQHF. The CDR3 nucleotides read TGTGCCAGCAGCTTAGGCGGGGGGGACAATCAGCCCCAGCATTTT.

This chain uses TRBV4-2 with TRBJ2-7, with D unresolved. The CDR3 runs to 15 residues. CDR1 is LGHNA, CDR2 YNFKEQ, per germline. V shed 3 bases and J shed 0 bases, with 12 bases lying between them. The CDR3: CASSQPLDGSYEQYF. The CDR3 nucleotides read TGTGCCAGCAGCCAGCCACTGGACGGCTCCTACGAGCAGTACTTC.

The chain has TRBV12-5 and TRBJ2-3; possible D gene TRBD2, 5 bases. The length of the CDR3 is 16 residues. V was trimmed by 0 bases and J by 4 bases, leaving 14 bases between them. Per the germline V gene, CDR1 is LGHNT and CDR2 is FRNRAP. This chain's CDR3 is CASGLVLSGGADTQYF. As DNA, the CDR3 is TGTGCTAGTGGTTTGGTATTAAGCGGCGGCGCAGATACGCAGTATTTT.

J is TRBJ1-6 and V is TRBV7-9, with TRBD1 matching 7 bases. The J segment lost 10 bases and the V segment lost 3 bases, leaving 6 bases of the junction unmatched. CDR1 SEHNR and CDR2 FQNEAQ come from the germline V gene (reference sequence). The CDR3 is 14 residues long. Written as DNA, the CDR3 is TGTGCCAGCAGCTTGGACAGGCTAGTGTCACCCCTCCACTTT. Protein sequence: CASSLDRLVSPLHF. Full variable domain (outside the CDR3, taken from reference TRBV7-9 and TRBJ1-6): DTGVSQNPRHKITKRGQNVTFRCDPISEHNRLYWYRQTLGQGPEFLTYFQNEAQLEKSRLLSDRFSAERPKGSFSTLEIQRTEQGDSAMYLCASSLDRLVSPLHFGNGTRLTVT.

The chain recombines TRBV6-5 with TRBJ2-7; D ambiguous. This CDR3 comprises 14 residues. Trimming took off 4 bases at V and 4 bases at J, with 14 bases between the two ends. In germline, CDR1 is MNHEY, CDR2 SVGAGI. CDR3 in DNA: TGTGCCAGCAGTTTACGAGGACGGCTATACGAGCAGTACTTC. It encodes CASSLRGRLYEQYF.

The V gene is TRBV7-9, the J gene TRBJ2-1; 7 bases fit TRBD1. In germline, CDR1 is SEHNR, CDR2 FQNEAQ (reference sequence). With V trimmed by 4 bases and J by 6 bases, 6 bases remained unmatched. The CDR3 loop spans 14 amino acids. This chain's CDR3 is CASSSQQGSNEQFF. The CDR3 nucleotides read TGTGCCAGCAGCTCCCAACAGGGGTCCAATGAGCAGTTCTTC.

The chain recombines TRBV21-1 with TRBJ2-7; the listed D gene, TRBD2, was not tested against the DNA. TRBV21-1 has pseudogene status. The CDR3 has 18 residues. This CDR3 is CASSKVFILARGLYEQYF. The CDR3 DNA is TGTGCCAGCAGCAAAGTTTTTATATTGGCGCGGGGTCTGTACGAGCAGTACTTC.

The chain has TRBV10-3 and TRBJ1-3, with 8 bases aligning to TRBD1. Germline assignment: CDR1 ENHRY and CDR2 SYGVKD. The CDR3 loop spans 15 amino acids. Unmatched junction bases numbered 2, after V lost 4 bases and J lost 0 bases. CDR3 residues: CAISAGGLSGNTIYF. The CDR3 nucleotides are TGTGCCATCAGTGCAGGGGGCCTCTCTGGAAACACCATATATTTT.

V and J are TRBV30 and TRBJ1-2; 9 bases align to TRBD1. V shed 8 bases, J shed 2 bases, and the junction held 12 bases outside the gene matches. CDR3 length equals 15 residues. Germline V gene data show CDR1 as GTSNPN and CDR2 as SVGIG (reference sequence). CDR3 nucleotide sequence: TGTGCCGAGACGAATGCCGGGACAGGGAACTATGGCTACACCTTC. As protein: CAETNAGTGNYGYTF.

The chain uses TRBV12-3 or TRBV12-4 and TRBJ1-4; TRBD1 is a possible D gene (5 bases). The ends were cut back, 3 bases at V and 5 bases at J, with 7 bases in the middle. The CDR3 length is 13 residues. CDR3 amino acids: CASSLGLNEKLFF. The CDR3 coding sequence is TGTGCCAGCAGTTTGGGGCTAAATGAAAAACTGTTTTTT.

V gene TRBV29-1 combines with J gene TRBJ2-3, with TRBD1 as a possible D gene (6 bases). The CDR3 spans 15 residues. The V gene's germline CDR1 is SQVTM and CDR2 ANQGSEA. The V and J ends lost 6 bases and 0 bases respectively, with 16 bases between them. CDR3 DNA: TGCAGCGTGACCACGGGACACCTTAGCACAGATACGCAGTATTTT. Protein: CSVTTGHLSTDTQYF.

The chain employs TRBV11-2 and TRBJ1-5; D perhaps matches TRBD1 (5 bases). The length of the CDR3 is 14 residues. Per germline, CDR1 SGHAT and CDR2 FQNNGV. The V gene lost 5 bases and the J gene lost 2 bases, with 10 bases spanning the gap. The CDR3 loop reads CASSPRDRNQPQHF. DNA for the CDR3: TGTGCCAGCAGCCCCCGGGACCGCAATCAGCCCCAGCATTTT.

Here the CDR3 reads CASSVKRQGSNEQFF. The CDR3 region has the DNA TGTGCCAGCAGCGTAAAGAGACAGGGTTCCAATGAGCAGTTCTTC. J is TRBJ2-1 and V is TRBV2, with 7 nucleotides matching TRBD1. With 6 bases clipped from V and 6 bases from J, the junction kept 11 bases outside the gene matches. The CDR3 is 15 residues long. CDR1 SNHLY and CDR2 FYNNEI come from the germline V gene.